This TCR beta chain was retrieved from a study of blood T cell repertoires in COVID-19. For the study at large: Whether acute or convalescent, the COVID-19 samples came from the United States, Italy and Spain.

Data came from immunoSEQ multiplex PCR; TCRdb stores just in-frame clones and leaves some out. Altogether approximately 240,000 clones are present, less than 85% being singletons, with the ten largest covering nearly 5%. Trimming took off 0 bases at V and 4 bases at J, with 9 bases between the two ends. The CDR3 has 15 residues. The V gene's germline CDR1 is KGHDR and CDR2 SFDVKD. This sequence originates from a woman aged 80 or over with active or convalescent COVID-19. Sample: peripheral blood. The V and J genes are TRBV24-1 and TRBJ1-5, with D tentatively TRBD1 (6 bases). CDR3 sequence (DNA): TGTGCCACCAGTGATTTGGGGCAGGGGAATCAGCCCCAGCATTTT. Amino acid sequence: CATSDLGQGNQPQHF.